This T cell receptor beta chain came from a study of CD8 T cells in ankylosing spondylitis. Findings and limits, study-wide: Earlier authors reported some of these motif variants in reactive arthritis synovial fluid and blood. Disease-associated clonotypes exhibited CD8+ identity and were relatively infrequent in peripheral blood. Significantly higher representation of disease-linked clones was reported for matched ankylosing spondylitis synovial fluid.

To note about this clonotype: As yet, its antigen is unknown.

Making the TCR beta libraries involved quantitative 5'-RACE with molecular barcodes. MiXCR was run by TCRdb on the 5' RACE reads, yielding one entry per CDR3 protein. The sample includes 250,000 to 400,000 distinct CDR3 sequences, roughly 10% of them seen just once. The sequencing sample was made of blood, either unsorted or a sorted T cell fraction (not recorded which). The sequence was collected from a female donor with ankylosing spondylitis or in good health (not recorded which).

CDR3 coding DNA: TGTGCCAGCAGCTTAATACAAGCGAACACTGAAGCTTTCTTT. Encoded protein: CASSLIQANTEAFF. J is TRBJ1-1 and V is TRBV7-9; D gene uncertain. Trimming left V 2 bases short and J 1 base short, with 8 bases between. CDR3 length: 14 amino acids. CDR1 and CDR2 (germline): SEHNR, FQNEAQ (reference sequence).